One T cell receptor (beta chain) is described in this entry. What it recognizes is unknown. The source of the sample is a study of STAT5B mutations in CD4+ large granular lymphocyte leukemia. Findings and limits, study-wide: Compared with healthy controls (2/35), patient top clones favored TRBV06 (8/27).

Profiling relied on immunoSEQ multiplex PCR, and the TCRdb table lists in-frame clones only, not all of them. The table records under 35,000 clones, around four fifths of them present only once. V lost 4 bases and J lost 2, with 11 bases in between. Per germline, CDR1 SGHAT and CDR2 FQNNGV. The CDR3 contains 14 residues. The rearrangement links TRBV11-2 to TRBJ2-5; D may be TRBD1 (7 bases). The source material was CD4+ T cells from blood buffy coats. This TCR was sampled from a human donor in good health. This CDR3 is CASSSTGTQETQYF. The CDR3 DNA reads as TGTGCCAGCAGCTCGACAGGGACTCAAGAGACCCAGTACTTC.